This T cell receptor beta chain comes out of a study of PD-1 blockade in classical Hodgkin lymphoma (dated by TCRdb to about 2020). Study-level background: Nivolumab dosing was 3 mg/kg intravenously every 2 weeks, continuing until either disease progression or unacceptable toxicity. A peripheral blood immune signature of response to PD-1 blockade in classical Hodgkin lymphoma was defined using TCR beta sequencing and CyTOF. Here is what the overall study found, with its caveats: Baseline TCR diversity was reported as lower in newly diagnosed patients than in healthy donors, and lower still in relapsed/refractory patients. CD4+ but not CD8+ TCR diversity rose significantly by C4D1 (p=0.0027 vs p=0.16), most apparent in complete responders (p=0.02). Diversity was lower in patients who began nivolumab less than 1 year after ASCT, so these patients were left out of later analyses to avoid confounding by immune reconstitution. The study was restricted to a single clinical trial cohort, and the causes of repertoire differences, possibly disease activity or prior therapy, were left undefined. Among trial patients, those achieving complete response had baseline diversity similar to that of newly diagnosed patients, while diversity was significantly lower in partial responders and progressors.

Per the germline V gene (reference sequence), LNHDA is the CDR1 and SQIVND is the CDR2. The CDR3 goes from the cysteine to the phenylalanine over 16 residues. The entry retains the CDR3 DNA only, 48 bases that are in frame from base 1. The germline ends are 11 bases apart after V is trimmed by 1 base and J by 0 bases. Genomic DNA was isolated using the Qiagen DNeasy kit from unsorted PBMCs as well as from negatively selected CD4+ and CD8+ fractions. TCR beta CDR3 regions were amplified by immunoSEQ multiplex PCR using primers annealing to V and J segments. Amplification bias was minimized using a synthetic immune receptor repertoire, and residual bias was removed computationally after sequencing. On the authors' methods: Repertoire diversity was quantified as the Shannon entropy index using custom Python scripts. The unsorted, CD4+ and CD8+ repertoires were each analyzed separately, with the exception of combined analyses, where CD4+ and CD8+ sequences were merged in silico. A clone counted as expanded when the clone's frequency after treatment rose at least 2-fold relative to C1D1, and clones undetected at baseline were given a pseudocount of 0.5. Singleton clones were defined as clones with 0 or 1 copy at C1D1, and non-singleton clones were defined as clones with 2 or more copies. Clones expanded in unsorted samples were assigned a CD4+, CD8+ or unknown annotation through matching of protein sequences in sorted samples from the same patient. Wilcoxon tests were applied to paired samples to test diversity changes from C1D1 to C4D1. TCRdb took this table from immuneACCESS and kept in-frame rearrangements with V and J called. Such tables lack part of the clones; where checked against another copy, unresolved V genes explain under half of the gap, and the rest is unexplained. Clone size and V and J calls were adopted from that table, with D and trimming inferred from the DNA. This sample gives approximately 60,000 clones in total; around 88% of them show up just once. Approximately 12% of the sample is in the top ten clones.

This clone was found once. The antigen it recognizes is unknown. No per-base quality is available; no much larger clone lies one base away. Read against the paper, the sample's time point label means: cycle 1 day 1 (C1D1), immediately before nivolumab initiation. Every trial patient had relapsed after autologous stem cell transplantation, and cohorts A, B and C differed in prior brentuximab vedotin exposure. A total of roughly 60 patients with relapsed/refractory classical Hodgkin lymphoma made up the trial cohort, and each patient's best overall response was complete response, partial response or progressive disease. Trial patients were treated with single-agent nivolumab in the multi-cohort phase II CheckMate 205 trial. Best overall response was determined by an independent review committee according to the 2007 International Working Group response criteria. Trial PBMCs were collected immediately before nivolumab initiation (C1D1) and during therapy at cycle 2 day 1 and cycle 4 day 1. Peripheral blood was collected in 8 mL Vacutainer Cell Preparation Tubes, from which PBMCs were isolated by centrifugation and then cryopreserved.

This receptor chain uses TRBV19 and TRBJ2-3, with a tentative D gene TRBD2 over 6 matching bases. Sequenced here: peripheral blood mononuclear cells (PBMCs), sampled at baseline. The clonotype originates from a human donor with classical Hodgkin lymphoma. CDR3 reads: CASSIGRGVSTDTQYF. The bases are TGTGCCAGTAGTATAGGGCGGGGTGTTAGCACAGATACGCAGTATTTT.